This is a list of T cell receptor beta chains from one sample in a study of blood T cell repertoires in COVID-19. TCRdb keeps only in-frame clones here, not all; method: immunoSEQ multiplex PCR. The sample gives about 190,000 clones, around 90% of which show up once; 0.62% is in the top ten. Sequenced material: peripheral blood. These receptors were taken from a man in his fifties with acute or convalescent COVID-19. Both conserved end residues are part of each CDR3. The order of the fields is J gene, V gene, D gene, CDR3 protein. D genes are given only for firm matches.

TRBJ1-3,TRBV7-6,TRBD1,CASSPRTGVGNTIYF
TRBJ1-2,TRBV7-9,TRBD1,CASSWTGGDGYTF
TRBJ1-5,TRBV7-8,TRBD1,CASSLRLGTDSNQPQHF
TRBJ2-2,TRBV21-1,-,CASSKHCPGRTSSGELFF
TRBJ2-7,TRBV6-6,TRBD2,CASSYGQSGGEQYF
TRBJ1-2,TRBV12-3/TRBV12-4,-,CASSPGGYGYTF
TRBJ1-5,TRBV2,TRBD1,CASGLRQGNNQPQHF
TRBJ1-5,TRBV19,-,CASSPDGKSNQPQHF
TRBJ2-2,TRBV10-3,TRBD1,CAIREGQANTGELFF
TRBJ1-4,TRBV7-6,TRBD1,CARPGTGVLLNEKLFF
TRBJ2-1,TRBV4-1,-,CASSHETRSNEQFF
TRBJ1-5,TRBV24-1,TRBD1,CATSDATGGGNQPQHF
TRBJ1-6,TRBV4-3,-,CASSQDFDFNSPLHF
TRBJ1-4,TRBV6-5,-,CASLEAGGKLFF
TRBJ1-1,TRBV5-1,-,CASSLRGQTLMNTEAFF
TRBJ1-5,TRBV6-1,TRBD1,CASSQGAGNQPQHF
TRBJ2-5,TRBV7-2,TRBD2,CASSPAVGTSGRRETQYF
TRBJ2-1,TRBV27,TRBD2,CAIRGTSGTSSYNEQFF
TRBJ1-1,TRBV7-9,TRBD1,CASSLGPATGGTEAFF
TRBJ1-5,TRBV18,TRBD1,CASSPPGDRTNQPQHF
TRBJ2-1,TRBV6-6,TRBD1,CASREYRTGDVEQFF
TRBJ2-2,TRBV10-3,TRBD1,CATNFGTGRTGELFF
TRBJ1-1,TRBV10-3,TRBD1,CAISRTGEVEAFF
TRBJ2-2,TRBV28,TRBD2,CASSLWRLAGGPGELFF